These T cell receptor beta chains were read from a single sample in a study of a mutant IDH1 vaccine in newly diagnosed glioma. Using immunoSEQ multiplex PCR, the repertoire was profiled, and TCRdb retains in-frame clones only, with some absent. Counted here are roughly 68,000 clones, 75% to 85% occurring once; the ten biggest clones make up more than 6.5%. The sample consisted of PBMCs, taken from a glioma patient treated with radiotherapy, temozolomide or both. The receptors originated from a man aged 45-65 years with glioma. Both conserved end residues are part of each CDR3. The D gene is left open where the match is weak. Clone size is shown for a subset of rows, as once, few, many or a class of expanded clone.

V gene	clone size	D gene	J gene	CDR3 protein	CDR3 DNA
TRBV29-1	NA	NA	TRBJ1-4	CSVEQGGGEKLFF	TGCAGCGTAGAACAGGGAGGAGGTGAAAAACTGTTTTTT
TRBV28	medium-sized	NA	TRBJ2-4	CASSGGQENIQYF	TGTGCCAGCAGTGGGGGTCAGGAAAACATTCAGTACTTC
TRBV4-1	NA	TRBD1	TRBJ1-1	CASSQDRETGGIYTEAFF	TGCGCCAGCAGCCAAGACAGAGAGACAGGGGGCATCTACACTGAAGCTTTCTTT
TRBV2	NA	NA	TRBJ1-2	CAVRGEGNYGYTF	TGTGCCGTACGAGGAGAGGGTAACTATGGCTACACCTTC
TRBV7-2	NA	TRBD1	TRBJ2-7	CATRRTGNYEQYF	TGTGCCACCCGTAGGACAGGGAACTACGAGCAGTACTTC
TRBV27	once	NA	TRBJ1-4	CASSLSYTTNEKLFF	TGTGCCAGCAGTTTATCATATACAACTAATGAAAAACTGTTTTTT
TRBV5-6	NA	NA	TRBJ1-5	CASNNWGGNQPQHF	TGTGCCAGCAATAACTGGGGGGGCAATCAGCCCCAGCATTTT
TRBV6-5	NA	NA	TRBJ1-2	CASSYSAGMGGYTF	TGTGCCAGCAGTTACTCGGCAGGGATGGGTGGCTACACCTTC
TRBV6-5	NA	NA	TRBJ2-6	CASSPTPGGANVLTF	TGTGCCAGCAGTCCCACCCCGGGGGGGGCCAACGTCCTGACTTTC
TRBV9	once	NA	TRBJ2-2	CASSTPNTKSRQWNTGELFF	TGTGCCAGCAGCACGCCGAACACCAAATCACGACAGTGGAACACCGGGGAGCTGTTTTTT
TRBV5-1	few	TRBD1	TRBJ1-4	CASSSHQGAEEKLFF	TGCGCCAGCAGCTCTCATCAGGGGGCAGAAGAAAAACTGTTTTTT
TRBV30	NA	NA	TRBJ1-5	CAWSLGRANQPQHF	TGTGCCTGGAGTCTGGGCAGGGCCAATCAGCCCCAGCATTTT
TRBV2	few	NA	TRBJ2-7	CASRNREGGFSYEQYF	TGTGCCAGCCGAAACAGGGAGGGTGGGTTTTCCTACGAGCAGTACTTC
TRBV30	NA	NA	TRBJ2-1	CAWIPPRGYREDEQFF	TGTGCCTGGATCCCTCCTAGGGGATACCGAGAGGATGAGCAGTTCTTC
TRBV6-6	NA	NA	TRBJ1-4	CASRSRDEKLFF	TGTGCCAGCCGCTCGAGGGATGAAAAACTGTTTTTT
TRBV7-7	NA	TRBD1	TRBJ2-1	CASSLHRGNEQFF	TGTGCTAGCAGCTTGCACAGGGGAAATGAGCAGTTCTTC
TRBV7-2	NA	NA	TRBJ1-1	CASSLGAGNTEAFF	TGTGCCAGCAGCTTAGGTGCCGGAAACACTGAAGCTTTCTTT
TRBV7-8	NA	NA	TRBJ2-2	CASSFITGELFF	TGTGCCAGCAGCTTCATCACCGGGGAGCTGTTTTTT
TRBV6-1	NA	NA	TRBJ1-6	CATQLQAQLDSPLHF	TGTGCCACCCAACTACAGGCACAATTGGATTCACCCCTCCACTTT
TRBV6-1	NA	TRBD1	TRBJ1-4	CASSGQGWANEKLFF	TGTGCCAGCAGTGGACAGGGTTGGGCTAATGAAAAACTGTTTTTT
TRBV5-1	few	NA	TRBJ1-6	CASSFQGRGSPLHF	TGCGCCAGCAGCTTTCAGGGACGTGGTTCACCCCTCCACTTT
TRBV15	many	TRBD1	TRBJ1-4	CATSREQGPATNEKLFF	TGTGCCACCAGCAGAGAACAGGGGCCTGCAACTAATGAAAAACTGTTTTTT